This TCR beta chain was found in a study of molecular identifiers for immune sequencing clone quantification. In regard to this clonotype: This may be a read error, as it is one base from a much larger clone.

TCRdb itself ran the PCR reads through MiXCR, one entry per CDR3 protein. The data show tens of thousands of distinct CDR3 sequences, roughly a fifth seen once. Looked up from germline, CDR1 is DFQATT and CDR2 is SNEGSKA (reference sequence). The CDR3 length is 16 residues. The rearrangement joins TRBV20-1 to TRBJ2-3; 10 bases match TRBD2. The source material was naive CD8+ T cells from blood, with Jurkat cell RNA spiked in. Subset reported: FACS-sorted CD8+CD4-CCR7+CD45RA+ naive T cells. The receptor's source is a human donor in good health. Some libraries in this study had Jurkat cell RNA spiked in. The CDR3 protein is CGARAGGSIFTDTQYF. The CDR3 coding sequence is TGCGGTGCTAGAGCGGGGGGGTCGATTTTCACAGATACGCAGTATTTT.